This TCR beta chain was sequenced for a study of blood T cells in healthy people across ages. Primed by a sample-barcoded 5' primer and a J-beta primer mix, a second PCR proceeded for roughly 6 to 12 cycles. Each CDR3 protein is one row after TCRdb ran MiXCR on the 5' RACE reads. The sample has about 1,800,000 distinct CDR3 sequences, roughly 28% seen once; the top ten hold about 7.7%. The germline CDR1 and CDR2 sequences are DFQATT and SNEGSKA (reference sequence). Trimming at V came to 4 bases and at J to 7 bases, leaving 11 bases not matched to a gene. The CDR3 is 14 residues long. This clonotype has a count of ten or more.

The genes are TRBV20-1 and TRBJ2-5; 8 bases are shared with TRBD2. Source material: blood. This clonotype originated in a woman aged 25 to 39 in good health. CDR3 amino acids: CSANVAGRNPTQYF. CDR3 sequence (DNA): TGCAGTGCTAACGTAGCGGGAAGGAATCCGACCCAGTACTTC.